Sequencing of this T cell receptor (beta chain) was carried out in a study of identical twins. Whole-study results and caveats: Cross-sectional statistics, not tracking of the same donors, supported the conclusions.

Trimming shortened V by 2 bases and J by 5 bases, and 16 bases separated the two germline ends. CDR1 is SGHTA, CDR2 FQGNSA, per germline. This CDR3 has 16 residues. One entry per CDR3 protein results from TCRdb running MiXCR on the 5' RACE reads. The table shows roughly 240,000 distinct CDR3 sequences, with 6.5% to 9% occurring only once. This clonotype has a handful of counts. Its cognate antigen is unknown. This sample was shared with a second study, whose subject was yellow fever vaccine responses in identical twins.

The sequence derives from a woman between 18 and 29 years old in good health. The sample consisted of CD8+ T cells sorted from blood. The rearrangement joins TRBV7-2 to TRBJ2-1, with D tentatively TRBD2 (6 bases). The CDR3 nucleotides are TGTGCCAGCAGCTTAAGGCTGGCGGGGACCGACAATGAGCAGTTCTTC. This gives the protein CASSLRLAGTDNEQFF.